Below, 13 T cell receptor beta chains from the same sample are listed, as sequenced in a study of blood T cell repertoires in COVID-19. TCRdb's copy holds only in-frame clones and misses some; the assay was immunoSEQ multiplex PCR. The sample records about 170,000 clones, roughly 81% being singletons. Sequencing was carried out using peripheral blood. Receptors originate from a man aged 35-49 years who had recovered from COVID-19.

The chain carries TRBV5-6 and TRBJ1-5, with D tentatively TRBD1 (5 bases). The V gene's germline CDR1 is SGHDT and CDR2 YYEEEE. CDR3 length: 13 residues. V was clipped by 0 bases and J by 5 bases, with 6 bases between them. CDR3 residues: CASSLGGHQPQHF. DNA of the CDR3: TGTGCCAGCAGCTTGGGGGGCCATCAGCCCCAGCATTTT.

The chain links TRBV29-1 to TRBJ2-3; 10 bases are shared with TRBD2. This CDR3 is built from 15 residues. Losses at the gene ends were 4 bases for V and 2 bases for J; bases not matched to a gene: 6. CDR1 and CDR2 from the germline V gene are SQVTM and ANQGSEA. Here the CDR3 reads CSVVGLAGDTDTQYF. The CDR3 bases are TGCAGCGTTGTAGGGCTAGCGGGAGACACAGATACGCAGTATTTT.

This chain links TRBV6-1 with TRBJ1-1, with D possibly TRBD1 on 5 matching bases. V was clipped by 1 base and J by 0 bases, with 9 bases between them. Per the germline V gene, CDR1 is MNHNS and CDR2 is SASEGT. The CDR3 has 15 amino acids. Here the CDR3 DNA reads TGTGCCAGCAGTGAAGTGGGGGGGGTGAACACTGAAGCTTTCTTT. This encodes CASSEVGGVNTEAFF.

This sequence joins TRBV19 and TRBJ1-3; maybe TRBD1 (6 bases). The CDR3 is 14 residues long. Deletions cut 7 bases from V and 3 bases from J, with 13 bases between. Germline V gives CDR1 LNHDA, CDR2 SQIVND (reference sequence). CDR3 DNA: TGTGCCAGTATGACAGGCGGGCTTGGAAACACCATATATTTT. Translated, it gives CASMTGGLGNTIYF.

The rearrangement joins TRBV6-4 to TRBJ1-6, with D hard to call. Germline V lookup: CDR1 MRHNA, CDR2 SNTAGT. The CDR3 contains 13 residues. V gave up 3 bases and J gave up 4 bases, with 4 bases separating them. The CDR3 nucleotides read TGTGCCAGCAGTGAAACTTATAATTCACCCCTCCACTTT. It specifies CASSETYNSPLHF.

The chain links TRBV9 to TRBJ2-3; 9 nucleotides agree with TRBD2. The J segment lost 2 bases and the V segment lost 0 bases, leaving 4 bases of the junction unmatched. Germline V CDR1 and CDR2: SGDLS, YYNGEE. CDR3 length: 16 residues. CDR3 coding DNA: TGTGCCAGCAGCGTAGGAGCGGGGGGCTTCACAGATACGCAGTATTTT. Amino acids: CASSVGAGGFTDTQYF.

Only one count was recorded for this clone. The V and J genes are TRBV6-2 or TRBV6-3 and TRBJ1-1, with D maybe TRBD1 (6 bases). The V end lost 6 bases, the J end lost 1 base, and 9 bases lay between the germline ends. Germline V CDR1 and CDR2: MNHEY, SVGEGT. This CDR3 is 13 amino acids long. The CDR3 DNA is TGTGCCAGCAGCAGGGGATGGAACACTGAAGCTTTCTTT. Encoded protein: CASSRGWNTEAFF.

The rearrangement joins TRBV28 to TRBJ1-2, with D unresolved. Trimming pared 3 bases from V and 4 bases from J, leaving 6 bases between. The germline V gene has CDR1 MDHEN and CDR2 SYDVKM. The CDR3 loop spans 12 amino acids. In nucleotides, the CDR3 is TGTGCCAGCAGTTTGGGGAGCTATGGCTACACCTTC. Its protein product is CASSLGSYGYTF.

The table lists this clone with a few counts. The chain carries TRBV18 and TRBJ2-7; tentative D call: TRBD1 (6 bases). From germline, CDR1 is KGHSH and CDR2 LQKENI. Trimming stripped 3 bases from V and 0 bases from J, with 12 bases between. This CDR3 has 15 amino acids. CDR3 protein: CASSPQQGVSYEQYF. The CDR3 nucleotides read TGTGCCAGCTCACCTCAACAGGGCGTCTCCTACGAGCAGTACTTC.

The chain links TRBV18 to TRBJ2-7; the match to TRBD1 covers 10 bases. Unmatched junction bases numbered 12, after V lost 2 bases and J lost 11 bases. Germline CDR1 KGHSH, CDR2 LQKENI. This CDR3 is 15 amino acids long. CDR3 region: CASSPSETGGLKEYF. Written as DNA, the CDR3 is TGTGCCAGCTCACCATCCGAGACAGGGGGCCTGAAGGAGTACTTC.

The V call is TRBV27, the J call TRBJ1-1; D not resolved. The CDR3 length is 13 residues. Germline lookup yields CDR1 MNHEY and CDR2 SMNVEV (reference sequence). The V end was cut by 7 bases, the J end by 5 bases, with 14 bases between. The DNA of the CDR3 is TGTGCCAGCACCCCCTGGGGAGGAACTGAAGCTTTCTTT. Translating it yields CASTPWGGTEAFF.

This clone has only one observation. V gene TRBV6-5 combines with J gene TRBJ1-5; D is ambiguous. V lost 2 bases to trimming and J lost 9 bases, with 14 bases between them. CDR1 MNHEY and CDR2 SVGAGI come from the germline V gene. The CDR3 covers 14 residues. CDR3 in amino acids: CASSYLGREGPQHF. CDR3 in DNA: TGTGCCAGCAGTTACCTAGGACGGGAGGGGCCCCAGCATTTT.

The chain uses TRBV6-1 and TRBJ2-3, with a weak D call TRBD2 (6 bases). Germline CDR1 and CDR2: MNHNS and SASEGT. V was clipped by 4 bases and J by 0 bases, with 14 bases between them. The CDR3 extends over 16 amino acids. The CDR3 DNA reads TGTGCCAGCAGTGTCCGGCTAGCGACAAGCACAGATACGCAGTATTTT. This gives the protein CASSVRLATSTDTQYF.